The source of this T cell receptor (beta chain) is a study of blood T cell repertoires in COVID-19. Study context: Italy, Spain and the United States were the sources of the convalescent and acute COVID-19 samples. From T cells, B-cell-depleted T cells, or PBMCs came the material, which was cDNA or gDNA.

Profiled with immunoSEQ multiplex PCR; TCRdb holds only in-frame clones, not every one. The sample holds 250,000 to 350,000 clones, almost 90% seen once. Everyone who took part was roughly 18 to 89 years old, and they came from about two dozen US areas. Per the germline V gene, CDR1 is MNHEY and CDR2 is SVGAGI. This CDR3 region has 16 residues. After removal of 2 bases from V and 1 base from J, the junction contained 4 bases not matched to a gene. Sequences were obtained from PBMCs or T cells enriched from blood (not recorded which). This chain connects TRBV6-5 to TRBJ2-1, with TRBD2 identical over 8 bases. The sequence was collected from a woman younger than 35 with acute COVID-19. In DNA form, the CDR3 reads TGTGCCAGCAGTTACGCACTAGCGGAATCCTACAATGAGCAGTTCTTC. Its translation: CASSYALAESYNEQFF.